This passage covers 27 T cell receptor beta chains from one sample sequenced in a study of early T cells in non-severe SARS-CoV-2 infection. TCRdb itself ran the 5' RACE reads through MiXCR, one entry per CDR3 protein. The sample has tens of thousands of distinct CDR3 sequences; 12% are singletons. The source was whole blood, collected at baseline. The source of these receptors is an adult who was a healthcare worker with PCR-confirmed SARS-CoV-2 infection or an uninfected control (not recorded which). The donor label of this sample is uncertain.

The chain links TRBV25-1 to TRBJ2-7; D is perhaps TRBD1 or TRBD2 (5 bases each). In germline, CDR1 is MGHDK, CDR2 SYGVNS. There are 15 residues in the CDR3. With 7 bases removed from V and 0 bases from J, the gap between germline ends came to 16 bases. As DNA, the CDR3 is TGTGCCAGCACCCCACCCCTCGGGACCTCCTACGAGCAGTACTTC. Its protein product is CASTPPLGTSYEQYF.

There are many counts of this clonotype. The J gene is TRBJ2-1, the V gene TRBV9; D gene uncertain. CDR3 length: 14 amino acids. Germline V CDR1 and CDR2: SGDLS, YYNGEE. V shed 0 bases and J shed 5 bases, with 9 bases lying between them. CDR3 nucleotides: TGTGCCAGCAGCGTAGGGAACATTCACAATGAGCAGTTCTTC. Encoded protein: CASSVGNIHNEQFF.

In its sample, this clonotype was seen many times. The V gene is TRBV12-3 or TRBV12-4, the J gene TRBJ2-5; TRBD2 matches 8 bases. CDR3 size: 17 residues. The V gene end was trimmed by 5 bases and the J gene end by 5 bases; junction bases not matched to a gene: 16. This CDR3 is CASSISGTRASRETQYF. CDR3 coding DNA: TGTGCCAGCAGTATTTCCGGGACTAGGGCTTCCCGGGAGACCCAGTACTTC.

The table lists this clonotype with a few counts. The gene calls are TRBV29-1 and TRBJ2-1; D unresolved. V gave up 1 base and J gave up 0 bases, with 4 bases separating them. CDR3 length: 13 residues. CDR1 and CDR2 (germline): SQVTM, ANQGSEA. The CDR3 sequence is CSVEGSSYNEQFF. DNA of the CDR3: TGCAGCGTTGAAGGGAGCTCCTACAATGAGCAGTTCTTC.

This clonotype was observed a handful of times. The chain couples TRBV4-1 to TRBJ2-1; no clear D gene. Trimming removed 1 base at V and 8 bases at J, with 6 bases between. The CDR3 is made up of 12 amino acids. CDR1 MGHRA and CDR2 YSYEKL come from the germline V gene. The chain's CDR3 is CASSQGWDEQFF. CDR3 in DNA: TGCGCCAGCAGCCAAGGGTGGGATGAGCAGTTCTTC.

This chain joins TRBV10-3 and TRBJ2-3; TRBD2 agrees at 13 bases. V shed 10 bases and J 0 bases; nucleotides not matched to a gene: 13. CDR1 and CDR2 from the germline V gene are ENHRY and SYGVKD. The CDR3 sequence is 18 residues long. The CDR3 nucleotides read TGTGCCACCTCGGGACTAGCGGGGCAGTTCGGTAGCACAGATACGCAGTATTTT. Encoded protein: CATSGLAGQFGSTDTQYF.

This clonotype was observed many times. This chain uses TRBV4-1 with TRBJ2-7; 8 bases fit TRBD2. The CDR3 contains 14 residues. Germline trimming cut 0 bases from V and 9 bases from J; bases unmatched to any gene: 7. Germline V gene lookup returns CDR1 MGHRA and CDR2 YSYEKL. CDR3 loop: CASSQDRVSGVQYF. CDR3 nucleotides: TGCGCCAGCAGCCAAGACAGGGTTAGCGGGGTGCAGTACTTC.

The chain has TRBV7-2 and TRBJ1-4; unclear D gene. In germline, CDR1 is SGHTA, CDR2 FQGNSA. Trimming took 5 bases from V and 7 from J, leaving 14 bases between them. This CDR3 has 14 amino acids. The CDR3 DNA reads TGTGCCAGCAGCCCACAGACATTTCCTGAAAAACTGTTTTTT. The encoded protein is CASSPQTFPEKLFF.

The CDR3 spells CASSAGQIYGYTF. CDR3 nucleotide sequence: TGTGCCAGTAGTGCGGGACAGATCTATGGCTACACCTTC. The chain employs TRBV19 and TRBJ1-2; TRBD1 agrees at 7 bases. Germline trimming cut 5 bases from V and 4 bases from J; bases unmatched to any gene: 4. Germline CDR1 reads LNHDA; CDR2 reads SQIVND (reference sequence). This CDR3 region has 13 residues.

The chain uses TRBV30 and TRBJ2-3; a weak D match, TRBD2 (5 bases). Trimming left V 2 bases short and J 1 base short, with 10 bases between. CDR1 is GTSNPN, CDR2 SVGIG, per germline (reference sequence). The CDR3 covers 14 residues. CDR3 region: CAWSRDGGTDTQYF. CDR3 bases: TGTGCCTGGAGTCGAGACGGGGGCACAGATACGCAGTATTTT.

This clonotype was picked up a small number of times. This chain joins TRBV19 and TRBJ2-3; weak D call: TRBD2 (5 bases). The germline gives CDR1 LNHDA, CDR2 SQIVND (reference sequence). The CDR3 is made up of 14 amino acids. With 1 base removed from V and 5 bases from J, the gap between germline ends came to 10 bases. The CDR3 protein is CASSIGLAGDTQYF. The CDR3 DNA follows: TGTGCCAGTAGTATAGGTCTAGCAGGAGATACGCAGTATTTT. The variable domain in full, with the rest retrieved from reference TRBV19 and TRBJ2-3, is DGGITQSPKYLFRKEGQNVTLSCEQNLNHDAMYWYRQDPGQGLRLIYYSQIVNDFQKGDIAEGYSVSREKKESFPLTVTSAQKNPTAFYLCASSIGLAGDTQYFGPGTRLTVL.

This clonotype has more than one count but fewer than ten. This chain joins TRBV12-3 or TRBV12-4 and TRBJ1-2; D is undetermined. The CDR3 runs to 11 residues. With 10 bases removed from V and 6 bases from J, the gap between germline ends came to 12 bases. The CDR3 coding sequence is TGTGCCATCGAAAAACCCGATGGCTACACCTTC. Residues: CAIEKPDGYTF.

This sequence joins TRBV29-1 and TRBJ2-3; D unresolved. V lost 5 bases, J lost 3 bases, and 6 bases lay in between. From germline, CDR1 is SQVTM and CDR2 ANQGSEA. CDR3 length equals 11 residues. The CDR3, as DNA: TGCAGCGTTAGGGCTACAGATACGCAGTATTTT. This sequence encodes CSVRATDTQYF.

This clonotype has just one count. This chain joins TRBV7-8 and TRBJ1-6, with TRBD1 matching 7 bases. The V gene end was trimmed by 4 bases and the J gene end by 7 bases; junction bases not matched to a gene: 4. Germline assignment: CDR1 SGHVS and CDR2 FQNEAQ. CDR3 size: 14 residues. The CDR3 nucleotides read TGTGCCAGCAGCTCACAGGGGCGAAATTCACCCCTCCACTTT. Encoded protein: CASSSQGRNSPLHF.

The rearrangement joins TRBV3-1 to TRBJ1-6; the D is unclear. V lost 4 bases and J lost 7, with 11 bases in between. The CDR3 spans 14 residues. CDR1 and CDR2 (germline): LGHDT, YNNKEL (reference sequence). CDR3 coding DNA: TGTGCCAGCAGCCCGAGGGCCATGAATTCACCCCTCCACTTT. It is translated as CASSPRAMNSPLHF.

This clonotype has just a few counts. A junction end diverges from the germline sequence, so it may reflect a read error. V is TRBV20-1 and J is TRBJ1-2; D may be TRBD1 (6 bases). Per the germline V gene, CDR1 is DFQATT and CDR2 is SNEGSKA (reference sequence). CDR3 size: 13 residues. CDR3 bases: TGCAGTGCTATGGCGGGGGCTAACTATGGCTATACCTTC. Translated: CSAMAGANYGYTF.

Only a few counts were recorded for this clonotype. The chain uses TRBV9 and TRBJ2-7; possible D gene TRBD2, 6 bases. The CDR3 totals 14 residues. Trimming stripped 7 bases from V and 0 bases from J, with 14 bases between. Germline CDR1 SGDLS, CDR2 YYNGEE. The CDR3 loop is CASGPGGSSYEQYF. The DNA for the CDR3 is TGTGCCAGCGGACCTGGAGGGAGCTCCTACGAGCAGTACTTC.

The CDR3 DNA sequence: TGTGCCAGCAGCTTTTATAGGGTTATCGGGGAGCTGTTTTTT. Protein: CASSFYRVIGELFF. This chain uses TRBV7-8 with TRBJ2-2; D not resolved. CDR1 and CDR2 (germline): SGHVS, FQNEAQ. The CDR3 loop spans 14 amino acids. V lost 3 bases and J lost 7, with 12 bases in between.

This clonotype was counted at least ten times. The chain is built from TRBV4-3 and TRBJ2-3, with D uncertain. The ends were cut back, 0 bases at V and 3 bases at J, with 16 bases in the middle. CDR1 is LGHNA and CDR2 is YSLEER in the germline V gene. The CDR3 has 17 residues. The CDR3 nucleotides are TGCGCCAGCAGCCAAGATGGTCACCGAGGAACGACAGATACGCAGTATTTT. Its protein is CASSQDGHRGTTDTQYF.

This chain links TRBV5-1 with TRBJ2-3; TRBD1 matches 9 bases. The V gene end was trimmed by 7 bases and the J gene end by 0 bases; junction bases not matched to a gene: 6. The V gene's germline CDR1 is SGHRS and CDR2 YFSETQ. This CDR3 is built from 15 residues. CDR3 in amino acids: CASSKQGASTDTQYF. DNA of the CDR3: TGCGCCAGCTCCAAACAGGGGGCCAGCACAGATACGCAGTATTTT.

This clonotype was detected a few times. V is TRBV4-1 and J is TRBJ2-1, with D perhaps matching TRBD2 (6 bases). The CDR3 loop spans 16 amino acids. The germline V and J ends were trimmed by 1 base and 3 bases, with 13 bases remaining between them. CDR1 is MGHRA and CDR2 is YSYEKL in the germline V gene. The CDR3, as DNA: TGCGCCAGCAGCCAAGTCGGCTGGGAGGTCTACAATGAGCAGTTCTTC. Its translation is CASSQVGWEVYNEQFF.

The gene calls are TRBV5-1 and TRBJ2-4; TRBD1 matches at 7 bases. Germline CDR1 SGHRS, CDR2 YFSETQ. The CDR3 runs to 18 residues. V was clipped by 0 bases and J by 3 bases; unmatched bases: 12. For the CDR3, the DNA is TGCGCCAGCAGCTTGGTTCTTTCGCTTAGACAGGGCAAAAACATTCAGTACTTC. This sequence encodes CASSLVLSLRQGKNIQYF.

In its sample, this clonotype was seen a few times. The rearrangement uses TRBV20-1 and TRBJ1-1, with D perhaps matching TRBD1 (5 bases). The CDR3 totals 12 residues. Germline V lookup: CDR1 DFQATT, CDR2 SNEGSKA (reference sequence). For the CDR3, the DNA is TGCAGCGTTCGTCCGGGGCACACTGAAGCTTTCTTT. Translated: CSVRPGHTEAFF.

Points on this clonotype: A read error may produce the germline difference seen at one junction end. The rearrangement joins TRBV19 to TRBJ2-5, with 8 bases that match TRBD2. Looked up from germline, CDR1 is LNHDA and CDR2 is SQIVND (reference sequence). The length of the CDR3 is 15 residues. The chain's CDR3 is CAGSGVQRGQETQYF. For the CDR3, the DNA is TGTGCCGGTAGTGGGGTCCAGCGGGGGCAAGAGACCCAGTACTTC.

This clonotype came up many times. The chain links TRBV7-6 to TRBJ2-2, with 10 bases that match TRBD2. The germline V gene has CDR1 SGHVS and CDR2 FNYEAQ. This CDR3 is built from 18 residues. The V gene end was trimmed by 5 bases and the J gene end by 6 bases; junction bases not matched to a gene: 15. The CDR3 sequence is CASSPVGNSGRLAGELFF. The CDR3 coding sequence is TGTGCCAGCAGCCCTGTGGGCAATAGCGGGAGGTTGGCCGGGGAGCTGTTTTTT.

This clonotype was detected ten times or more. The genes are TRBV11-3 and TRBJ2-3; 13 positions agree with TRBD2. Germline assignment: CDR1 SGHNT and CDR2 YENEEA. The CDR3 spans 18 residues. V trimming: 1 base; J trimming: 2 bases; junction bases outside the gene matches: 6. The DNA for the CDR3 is TGTGCCAGCAGCTTAGGACTAGCGGGGGGCCTAACCACAGATACGCAGTATTTT. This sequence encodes CASSLGLAGGLTTDTQYF.

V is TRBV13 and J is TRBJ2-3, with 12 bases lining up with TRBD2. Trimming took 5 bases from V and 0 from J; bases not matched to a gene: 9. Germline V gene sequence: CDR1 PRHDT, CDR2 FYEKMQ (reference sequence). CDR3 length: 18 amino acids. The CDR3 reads CASSTKLAGGTSTDTQYF. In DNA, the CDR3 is TGTGCCAGCAGCACTAAACTAGCGGGGGGAACTAGCACAGATACGCAGTATTTT.